The rows below give T cell receptor beta chains drawn from one sample of a study of blood T cell repertoires in COVID-19. Assay used: immunoSEQ multiplex PCR; TCRdb lists only in-frame clones, some missing. The repertoire includes some 80,000 clones, more than 75% of them detected once, and approximately 10% sits in the top ten. Material for sequencing was peripheral blood. These receptors were obtained from a man in his fifties or sixties with COVID-19, enrolled during active disease. The CDR3 runs from the conserved cysteine through the conserved F or W. Fields, in order: V gene, clone size, J gene, D gene, CDR3 protein, CDR3 DNA. The D gene is left open where the match is weak. Rows give clone size only sometimes, using once, few, many, or a class for an expanded clone.

TRBV6-5	once	TRBJ1-5	TRBD1	CASRSQGASNQPQHF	TGTGCCAGCAGATCACAGGGGGCTAGCAATCAGCCCCAGCATTTT
TRBV30	.	TRBJ1-1	.	CAWSVQVNTEAFF	TGTGCCTGGAGTGTACAGGTGAACACTGAAGCTTTCTTT
TRBV24-1	.	TRBJ2-2	.	CATSDSQGNGELFF	TGTGCCACCAGTGATTCGCAGGGAAACGGGGAGCTGTTTTTT
TRBV30	.	TRBJ1-5	.	CAWSTGRGFNQPQHF	TGTGCCTGGAGTACCGGGAGGGGCTTCAATCAGCCCCAGCATTTT
TRBV7-3	once	TRBJ2-3	.	CASSRLPHDTDTQYF	TGTGCCAGCAGCCGACTACCGCACGACACAGATACGCAGTATTTT
TRBV29-1	once	TRBJ2-1	TRBD1	CSAGTGNHEQFF	TGCAGCGCAGGGACAGGGAACCATGAGCAGTTCTTC
TRBV5-1	.	TRBJ1-1	.	CASADWRGESTEAFF	TGCGCCAGCGCCGACTGGCGGGGTGAGAGCACTGAAGCTTTCTTT
TRBV19	.	TRBJ1-4	.	CASSGLNILPNEKLFF	TGTGCCAGTAGTGGGCTAAACATTCTTCCTAATGAAAAACTGTTTTTT
TRBV19	.	TRBJ1-5	.	CASSIGGDQPQHF	TGTGCCAGTAGTATCGGAGGGGATCAGCCCCAGCATTTT
TRBV28	.	TRBJ1-5	.	CASRTDRWDQPQHF	TGTGCCAGCAGGACCGACAGATGGGATCAGCCCCAGCATTTT
TRBV28	.	TRBJ2-5	TRBD2	CASVSGNSETQYF	TGTGCCAGTGTTAGCGGGAATTCAGAGACCCAGTACTTC
TRBV6-6	.	TRBJ2-3	TRBD2	CATLAGATDTQYF	TGTGCCACCTTAGCGGGGGCCACAGATACGCAGTATTTT
TRBV30	.	TRBJ1-1	TRBD1	CAWGQGGSEAFF	TGTGCCTGGGGACAGGGTGGCAGTGAAGCTTTCTTT
TRBV7-9	.	TRBJ2-7	.	CASSWGLSQNEQYF	TGTGCCAGCAGCTGGGGACTGTCCCAGAACGAGCAGTACTTC
TRBV5-1	.	TRBJ2-2	.	CASSLFQGEAGELFF	TGCGCCAGCAGCTTGTTCCAGGGGGAGGCCGGGGAGCTGTTTTTT
TRBV4-2	once	TRBJ2-5	TRBD1	CASSQETFPGQVPTRETQYF	TGTGCCAGCAGCCAAGAAACATTCCCGGGACAGGTCCCGACAAGGGAGACCCAGTACTTC
TRBV6-5	.	TRBJ2-3	.	CASSYQASALTDTQYF	TGTGCCAGCAGTTACCAGGCTAGCGCTCTCACAGATACGCAGTATTTT
TRBV7-2	.	TRBJ2-3	TRBD2	CASSLVGGSGTHTQYF	TGTGCCAGCAGCTTAGTTGGAGGTAGCGGGACGCATACGCAGTATTTT
TRBV30	.	TRBJ1-2	.	CAREAGKGYTF	TGTGCCCGCGAAGCGGGGAAAGGCTACACCTTC
TRBV5-1	once	TRBJ1-5	TRBD1	CASSPGTGADNQPQHF	TGCGCCAGCAGCCCGGGGACAGGGGCCGATAATCAGCCCCAGCATTTT
TRBV19	.	TRBJ1-5	.	CASSPSGRGSQPQHF	TGTGCCAGTAGTCCGAGCGGGCGGGGCTCTCAGCCCCAGCATTTT
TRBV21-1	once	TRBJ1-1	.	CASNLTVDTEAFF	TGTGCCAGCAACCTGACAGTCGACACTGAAGCTTTCTTT
TRBV6-6	.	TRBJ2-3	TRBD2	CASSYSTSGGYAQYF	TGTGCCAGCAGTTACAGTACTAGCGGGGGATATGCGCAGTATTTT
TRBV7-2	few	TRBJ2-2	TRBD1	CASSLGTGTGELFF	TGTGCCAGCAGCTTAGGGACAGGGACCGGGGAGCTGTTTTTT
TRBV11-2	.	TRBJ1-1	.	CASSWGIPRDTEAFF	TGTGCCAGCAGCTGGGGCATTCCTCGAGACACTGAAGCTTTCTTT
TRBV9	.	TRBJ2-7	TRBD2	CASSVEGLASYEQYF	TGTGCCAGCAGCGTAGAGGGACTAGCGTCCTACGAGCAGTACTTC
TRBV10-3	once	TRBJ2-5	.	CAIRRETGEETQYF	TGTGCCATCAGGAGGGAGACTGGTGAAGAGACCCAGTACTTC
TRBV5-4	.	TRBJ1-2	.	CASSFSSGNYGYTF	TGTGCCAGCAGCTTCTCTTCAGGCAACTATGGCTACACCTTC
TRBV11-2	once	TRBJ2-7	.	CASSSTTGNWEQYF	TGTGCCAGCAGCTCGACCACAGGGAATTGGGAGCAGTACTTC
TRBV11-2	.	TRBJ2-5	.	CASSSLTTDLETQYF	TGTGCCAGCAGCTCCCTGACGACAGACCTTGAGACCCAGTACTTC
TRBV14	.	TRBJ1-2	.	CASSQVGEMSYGYTF	TGTGCCAGCAGCCAAGTCGGGGAAATGAGCTATGGCTACACCTTC
TRBV7-2	.	TRBJ2-2	.	CASSLVRPGELFF	TGTGCCAGCAGCTTAGTGAGGCCCGGGGAGCTGTTTTTT
TRBV27	.	TRBJ1-2	TRBD1	CASSFRPRTGDYGYTF	TGTGCCAGCAGTTTCCGGCCAAGGACAGGGGATTATGGCTACACCTTC
TRBV12-3/TRBV12-4	.	TRBJ2-3	.	CASSYGPDTQYF	TGTGCCAGCTCTTACGGTCCAGATACGCAGTATTTT
TRBV24-1	.	TRBJ2-7	TRBD1	CATSDSRTGQKNEQYF	TGTGCCACCAGTGATTCTCGTACGGGACAGAAGAACGAGCAGTACTTC
TRBV6-5	.	TRBJ1-4	TRBD1	CASRATGVGEKLFF	TGTGCCAGCAGAGCTACAGGGGTTGGAGAAAAACTGTTTTTT
TRBV28	.	TRBJ2-1	TRBD1	CASKQSRTGSYNEQFF	TGTGCCAGCAAACAAAGTAGGACAGGATCCTACAATGAGCAGTTCTTC
TRBV6-5	.	TRBJ1-6	.	CASSPELDSPLHF	TGTGCCAGCAGCCCCGAGCTGGATTCACCCCTCCACTTT
TRBV5-1	.	TRBJ1-4	TRBD1	CASSFTGVLNEKLFF	TGCGCCAGCAGCTTTACAGGGGTCCTTAATGAAAAACTGTTTTTT
TRBV18	once	TRBJ2-2	.	CASSPSRGDTGELFF	TGTGCCAGCTCACCATCTAGGGGTGACACCGGGGAGCTGTTTTTT
TRBV4-2	once	TRBJ2-1	TRBD2	CASSQDPASGTNNEQFF	TGTGCCAGCAGCCAAGATCCGGCTAGCGGGACAAACAATGAGCAGTTCTTC
TRBV28	.	TRBJ2-7	TRBD2	CASSRGGTLSSEQYF	TGTGCCAGCAGTCGCGGGGGTACCCTCTCCTCCGAGCAGTACTTC
TRBV3-1/TRBV3-2	.	TRBJ2-3	.	CASSTTGTDTQYF	TGTGCCAGCAGCACCACTGGCACAGATACGCAGTATTTT
TRBV2	.	TRBJ1-2	.	CASNRDTYYGYTF	TGTGCCTCCAATCGGGACACCTACTATGGCTACACCTTC